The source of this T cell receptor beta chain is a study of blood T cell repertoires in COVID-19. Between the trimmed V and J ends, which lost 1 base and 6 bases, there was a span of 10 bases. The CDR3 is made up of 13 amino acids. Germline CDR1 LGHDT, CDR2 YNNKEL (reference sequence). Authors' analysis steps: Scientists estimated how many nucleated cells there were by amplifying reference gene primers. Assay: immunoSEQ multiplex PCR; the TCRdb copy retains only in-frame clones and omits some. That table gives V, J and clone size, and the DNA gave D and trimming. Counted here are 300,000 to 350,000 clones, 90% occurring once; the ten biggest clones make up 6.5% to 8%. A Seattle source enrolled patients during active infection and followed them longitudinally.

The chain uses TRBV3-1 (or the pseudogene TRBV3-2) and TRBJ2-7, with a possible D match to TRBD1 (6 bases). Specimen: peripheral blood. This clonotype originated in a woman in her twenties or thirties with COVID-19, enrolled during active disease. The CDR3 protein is CASSQAGAGEQYF. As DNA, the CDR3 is TGTGCCAGCAGCCAAGCAGGGGCTGGCGAGCAGTACTTC.